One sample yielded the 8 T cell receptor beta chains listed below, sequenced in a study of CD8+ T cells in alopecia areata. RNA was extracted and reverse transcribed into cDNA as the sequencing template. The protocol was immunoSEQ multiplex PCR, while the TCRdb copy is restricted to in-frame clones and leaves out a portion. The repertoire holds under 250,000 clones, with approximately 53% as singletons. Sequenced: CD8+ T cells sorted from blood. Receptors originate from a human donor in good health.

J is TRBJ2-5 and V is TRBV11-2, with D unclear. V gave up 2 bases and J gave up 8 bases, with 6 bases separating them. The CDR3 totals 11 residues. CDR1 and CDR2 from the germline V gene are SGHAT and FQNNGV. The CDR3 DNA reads TGTGCCAGCAGCTTAAGTGGAACCCAGTACTTC. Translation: CASSLSGTQYF.

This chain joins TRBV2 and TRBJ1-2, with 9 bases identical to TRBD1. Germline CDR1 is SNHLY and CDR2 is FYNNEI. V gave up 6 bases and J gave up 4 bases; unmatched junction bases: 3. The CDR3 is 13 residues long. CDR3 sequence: CASSGTGIYGYTF. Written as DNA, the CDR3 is TGTGCCAGCAGCGGGACAGGGATCTATGGCTACACCTTC.

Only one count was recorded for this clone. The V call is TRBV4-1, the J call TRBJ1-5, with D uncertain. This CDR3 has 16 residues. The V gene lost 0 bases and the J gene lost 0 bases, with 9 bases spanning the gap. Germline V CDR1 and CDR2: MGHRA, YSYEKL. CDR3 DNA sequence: TGCGCCAGCAGCCAAGATTGGGGTTATAGCAATCAGCCCCAGCATTTT. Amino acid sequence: CASSQDWGYSNQPQHF.

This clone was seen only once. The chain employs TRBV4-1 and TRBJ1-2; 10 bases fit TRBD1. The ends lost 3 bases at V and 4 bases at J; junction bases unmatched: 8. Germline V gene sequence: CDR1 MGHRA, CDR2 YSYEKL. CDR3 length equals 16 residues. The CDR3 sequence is CASSHPGDRGGYGYTF. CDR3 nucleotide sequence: TGCGCCAGCAGCCACCCGGGGGACAGGGGCGGCTATGGCTACACCTTC.

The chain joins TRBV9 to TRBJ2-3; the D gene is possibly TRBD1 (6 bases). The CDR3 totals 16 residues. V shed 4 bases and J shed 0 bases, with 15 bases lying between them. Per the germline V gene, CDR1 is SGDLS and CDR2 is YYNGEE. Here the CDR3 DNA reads TGTGCCAGCAGCACCCCGGACAGATTTAGCACAGATACGCAGTATTTT. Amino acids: CASSTPDRFSTDTQYF.

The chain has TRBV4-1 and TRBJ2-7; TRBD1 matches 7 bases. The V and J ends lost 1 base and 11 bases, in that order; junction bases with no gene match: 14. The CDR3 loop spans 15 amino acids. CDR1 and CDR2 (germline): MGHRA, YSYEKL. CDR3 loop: CASSQGRGSGYSEYF. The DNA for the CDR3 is TGCGCCAGCAGCCAAGGCAGGGGGTCGGGGTACTCAGAGTACTTC.

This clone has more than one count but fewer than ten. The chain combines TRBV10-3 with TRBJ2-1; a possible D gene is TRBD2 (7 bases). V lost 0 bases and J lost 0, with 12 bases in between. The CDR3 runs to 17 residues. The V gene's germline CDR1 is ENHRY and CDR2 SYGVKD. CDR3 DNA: TGTGCCATCAGTGAGTCGATTGCGGGGGCCTCCTACAATGAGCAGTTCTTC. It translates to CAISESIAGASYNEQFF.

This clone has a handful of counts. The CDR3 sequence: CASSPRQVWDQETQYF. Here the CDR3 DNA reads TGCGCCAGCAGCCCCCGACAGGTCTGGGACCAAGAGACCCAGTACTTC. The rearrangement links TRBV5-1 to TRBJ2-5, with TRBD1 as a possible D gene (6 bases). The CDR3 runs 16 residues. Trimming left V 4 bases short and J 0 bases short, with 16 bases between. Germline CDR1 and CDR2: SGHRS and YFSETQ.